These 12 T cell receptor beta chains share one sample of origin, sequenced in a study of technical replicates of blood from a handful of donors. Here immunoSEQ multiplex PCR was the method, and the copy in TCRdb shows in-frame clones only, minus some. The profile shows tens of thousands of clones, around 94% of them singletons. The sample was T cells isolated from PBMCs. These receptors all stem from a human donor in good health.

The gene calls are TRBV6-5 and TRBJ2-7; TRBD2 aligns across 9 bases. This CDR3 is 14 amino acids long. CDR1 is MNHEY, CDR2 SVGAGI, per germline. J gave up 4 bases and V 2 bases, and 3 bases lay outside the gene matches. CDR3 in amino acids: CASSYRGLAYEQYF. The CDR3 region has the DNA TGTGCCAGCAGTTACCGGGGACTAGCTTACGAGCAGTACTTC.

The chain uses TRBV5-1 and TRBJ2-1; D not resolved. The CDR3 is 13 residues long. V gave up 5 bases and J gave up 5 bases, with 11 bases separating them. Germline values: CDR1 SGHRS, CDR2 YFSETQ. CDR3 in DNA: TGCGCCAGCAGTAGACAAGCCGACAATGAGCAGTTCTTC. This sequence encodes CASSRQADNEQFF.

V gene TRBV6-5 combines with J gene TRBJ1-3, with TRBD1 identical over 7 bases. This CDR3 contains 14 residues. V gave up 5 bases and J gave up 2 bases; unmatched junction bases: 3. CDR1 and CDR2 (germline): MNHEY, SVGAGI. CDR3 amino acids: CASSVTGAGNTIYF. The CDR3, as DNA: TGTGCCAGCAGTGTTACAGGGGCTGGAAACACCATATATTTT.

The chain has TRBV19 and TRBJ1-1, with a weak D call TRBD1 (6 bases). V lost 10 bases to trimming and J lost 5 bases, with 14 bases between them. Germline V gene sequence: CDR1 LNHDA, CDR2 SQIVND (reference sequence). The CDR3 sequence is 12 residues long. CDR3 DNA sequence: TGTGCCACCAAGACAGGTGAGACTGAAGCTTTCTTT. Residues: CATKTGETEAFF.

This clone was observed a single time. This rearrangement joins TRBV13 to TRBJ2-1, with a possible D match to TRBD2 (5 bases). CDR3 length equals 14 residues. The V gene lost 0 bases and the J gene lost 6 bases, with 9 bases spanning the gap. CDR1 and CDR2 (germline): PRHDT, FYEKMQ (reference sequence). The CDR3 sequence is CASSLGSAGNEQFF. As DNA, the CDR3 is TGTGCCAGCAGCTTAGGGTCGGCGGGCAATGAGCAGTTCTTC.

This clone was observed a handful of times. V gene TRBV2 combines with J gene TRBJ1-1; no definite D call. V lost 6 bases and J 4 bases, leaving 9 bases between the germline ends. This CDR3 is built from 12 residues. Germline-derived CDR1 and CDR2 are SNHLY and FYNNEI. In DNA form, the CDR3 reads TGTGCCAGCAGGGAACAGATCACTGAAGCTTTCTTT. It yields the protein CASREQITEAFF.

The chain has TRBV4-1 and TRBJ2-1, with D unclear. Germline-derived CDR1 and CDR2 are MGHRA and YSYEKL. The CDR3 contains 14 residues. V was cut by 1 base and J by 7 bases, with 11 bases left in between. The CDR3 region has the DNA TGCGCCAGCAGCCAAGTCGGGTACGAGAATGAGCAGTTCTTC. Encoded protein: CASSQVGYENEQFF.

The chain combines TRBV4-1 with TRBJ1-1; no firm D call. From germline, CDR1 is MGHRA and CDR2 YSYEKL. This CDR3 is built from 18 residues. V lost 1 base and J lost 0, with 18 bases in between. CDR3 sequence: CASSQVPGAGPMNTEAFF. For the CDR3, the DNA is TGCGCCAGCAGCCAAGTTCCGGGTGCGGGTCCCATGAACACTGAAGCTTTCTTT.

The chain links TRBV19 to TRBJ2-1; 7 bases line up with TRBD2. This CDR3 has 15 residues. CDR1 is LNHDA, CDR2 SQIVND, per germline (reference sequence). J lost 4 bases, V lost 3 bases, and 6 bases had no gene match. CDR3 sequence reads: CASSMELAEYNEQFF. The CDR3 region has the DNA TGTGCCAGTAGTATGGAGCTAGCGGAGTACAATGAGCAGTTCTTC.

This clone appeared once. The chain joins TRBV13 to TRBJ2-2; 8 positions agree with TRBD1. Germline assignment: CDR1 PRHDT and CDR2 FYEKMQ (reference sequence). This CDR3 has 13 residues. V dropped 8 bases and J dropped 1; count of bases not matched to a gene: 0. CDR3 loop: CASGTGNTGELFF. The CDR3 nucleotides read TGTGCCAGCGGGACAGGGAACACCGGGGAGCTGTTTTTT.

The chain joins TRBV7-9 to TRBJ2-7, with D possibly TRBD1 on 6 matching bases. This CDR3 comprises 14 residues. Germline lookup yields CDR1 SEHNR and CDR2 FQNEAQ (reference sequence). V was trimmed by 2 bases and J by 4 bases, leaving 12 bases between them. As DNA, the CDR3 is TGTGCCAGCAGCTTACGTTATACAGGGTACGAGCAGTACTTC. Translated, it gives CASSLRYTGYEQYF.

The CDR3 coding sequence is TGTGCCAGCAGCCTAATTGTGACAGGGAGCACTGAAGCTTTCTTT. Translating it yields CASSLIVTGSTEAFF. The genes are TRBV14 and TRBJ1-1, with 7 bases identical to TRBD1. The CDR3 is 15 residues long. The V segment lost 4 bases and the J segment 4 bases; nucleotides outside the gene matches: 9. Germline V gives CDR1 SGHDN, CDR2 FVKESK.